The next 29 T cell receptor beta chains were all read from a single sample in a study of early T cells in non-severe SARS-CoV-2 infection. MiXCR, run by TCRdb on the 5' RACE reads, gives a single entry per CDR3 protein. The sample lists roughly 75,000 distinct CDR3 sequences, approximately 10% occurring once. The sample comprised whole blood. Receptors originate from an adult who was a healthcare worker with PCR-confirmed SARS-CoV-2 infection or an uninfected control (not recorded which).

In this sample, this clonotype turned up a few times. The chain employs TRBV20-1 and TRBJ1-2; 8 nucleotides agree with TRBD1. With V trimmed by 3 bases and J by 5 bases, 2 bases remained unmatched. The CDR3 loop spans 12 amino acids. The germline V gene encodes CDR1 DFQATT and CDR2 SNEGSKA (reference sequence). The CDR3 coding sequence is TGCAGTGCTAGCGGGACAGGTTATGGCTACACCTTC. It specifies CSASGTGYGYTF.

This clonotype has more than one count but fewer than ten. The chain combines TRBV4-3 with TRBJ2-2, with D perhaps matching TRBD1 or TRBD2 (5 bases each). This CDR3 is 14 amino acids long. From germline, CDR1 is LGHNA and CDR2 YSLEER. Trimming took 3 bases from V and 5 from J, leaving 10 bases between them. CDR3 amino acids: CASSQGRETGELFF. The DNA for the CDR3 is TGCGCCAGCAGCCAGGGCAGGGAGACCGGGGAGCTGTTTTTT.

On this clonotype itself: A clone one base away is much larger, so this may be a read error. This sequence joins TRBV2 and TRBJ2-5, with D possibly TRBD2 on 5 matching bases. Germline assignment: CDR1 SNHLY and CDR2 FYNNEI. The CDR3 spans 14 residues. The germline V and J ends were trimmed by 4 bases and 5 bases, with 14 bases remaining between them. CDR3 bases: TGTGCCAGCAGTGGGGAGCTTGGGTACGAGACCCAGTACTTC. Protein product: CASSGELGYETQYF.

This clonotype was recorded many times. This rearrangement joins TRBV5-5 to TRBJ1-1, with 7 bases that match TRBD1. This CDR3 has 15 residues. Germline-derived CDR1 and CDR2 are SGHKS and YYEKEE (reference sequence). Unmatched junction bases numbered 9, after V lost 0 bases and J lost 7 bases. The CDR3, as DNA: TGTGCCAGCAGCTTGGGCCTCACCCGGGACAGTGAAGCTTTCTTT. This codes for CASSLGLTRDSEAFF.

There are many counts of this clonotype. J is TRBJ1-2 and V is TRBV12-3 or TRBV12-4; D may be TRBD1 (6 bases). There are 14 residues in the CDR3. The V end lost 4 bases, the J end lost 5 bases, and 14 bases lay between the germline ends. The CDR3 DNA reads as TGTGCCAGCAGTTCAGGGGCTCTTGATTATGGCTACACCTTC. Its protein is CASSSGALDYGYTF.

Only a few counts were recorded for this clonotype. V and J are TRBV6-6 and TRBJ1-1; D perhaps matches TRBD1 (5 bases). This CDR3 comprises 16 residues. Germline lookup yields CDR1 MNHNY and CDR2 SVGAGI (reference sequence). Trimming left V 0 bases short and J 0 bases short, with 11 bases between. CDR3 nucleotides: TGTGCCAGCAGTTACTCGCAGGGATGGGTGAACACTGAAGCTTTCTTT. Translated, it gives CASSYSQGWVNTEAFF.

The V gene is TRBV10-3, the J gene TRBJ2-2; D possibly matches TRBD1 or TRBD2 (5 bases each). Germline CDR1 is ENHRY and CDR2 is SYGVKD. V shed 1 base and J shed 5 bases, with 11 bases lying between them. The CDR3 is 15 residues long. The CDR3 DNA reads TGTGCCATCAGTGAGTTTACAGGAGGAACCGGGGAGCTGTTTTTT. It is translated as CAISEFTGGTGELFF.

The V gene is TRBV27, the J gene TRBJ2-7, with unresolved D. This CDR3 region has 14 residues. Germline lookup yields CDR1 MNHEY and CDR2 SMNVEV (reference sequence). V was trimmed by 4 bases and J by 2 bases, leaving 12 bases between them. CDR3 protein: CASSYRLGPYEQYF. The CDR3 DNA reads TGTGCCAGCAGTTACCGACTGGGCCCCTACGAGCAGTACTTC.

At least ten counts were recorded for this clonotype. The gene calls are TRBV9 and TRBJ2-7; TRBD2 might be the D (6 bases). Between the trimmed V and J ends, which lost 0 bases and 5 bases, there was a span of 15 bases. The germline V gene encodes CDR1 SGDLS and CDR2 YYNGEE. The CDR3 runs to 15 residues. CDR3 sequence: CASSVEGRGVNEQYF. CDR3 bases: TGTGCCAGCAGCGTAGAAGGACGCGGGGTCAACGAGCAGTACTTC.

The sample holds many counts of this clonotype. The chain carries TRBV5-5 and TRBJ1-2; D may be TRBD1 (5 bases). The CDR3 is 15 residues long. Trimming stripped 4 bases from V and 4 bases from J, with 17 bases between. CDR1 and CDR2 from the germline V gene are SGHKS and YYEKEE (reference sequence). The CDR3, as DNA: TGTGCCAGCAGCCCCGTGGGGGAAGGAGGCTATGGCTACACCTTC. Protein: CASSPVGEGGYGYTF.

Worth noting for this clonotype: A single base separates this from a much larger clone, so it may be a read error. The rearrangement links TRBV12-3 or TRBV12-4 to TRBJ1-4; D not resolved. Trimming took off 6 bases at V and 5 bases at J, with 19 bases between the two ends. The CDR3 totals 16 residues. The CDR3 loop reads CASSSSLVFPNEKLFF. The CDR3, as DNA: TGTGCCAGCAGCTCGTCGTTGGTTTTTCCAAATGAAAAACTGTTTTTT.

The J gene is TRBJ2-4, the V gene TRBV7-9; 10 nucleotides match TRBD1. The CDR3 consists of 13 residues. V lost 5 bases and J lost 16; bases outside the gene matches: 11. Per the germline V gene, CDR1 is SEHNR and CDR2 is FQNEAQ (reference sequence). The CDR3 loop reads CASSPMGQGRPYF. In nucleotides, the CDR3 is TGTGCCAGCAGCCCCATGGGACAGGGGAGACCTTACTTC.

This clonotype has a count of ten or more. The chain has TRBV19 and TRBJ1-5; the D is unclear. The CDR3 has 15 residues. Germline CDR1 reads LNHDA; CDR2 reads SQIVND (reference sequence). Trimming removed 5 bases from V and 4 bases from J, with 15 bases in between. CDR3 sequence: CASSGTPPGNQPQHF. DNA of the CDR3: TGTGCCAGTAGTGGCACCCCTCCGGGGAATCAGCCCCAGCATTTT.

The table lists this clonotype with many counts. The chain is built from TRBV9 and TRBJ2-7, with TRBD1 as a possible D gene (5 bases). The CDR3 sequence is 14 residues long. From germline, CDR1 is SGDLS and CDR2 YYNGEE. V lost 0 bases, J lost 2 bases, and 9 bases lay in between. CDR3 amino acids: CASSVGQGPYEQYF. The CDR3 nucleotides read TGTGCCAGCAGCGTAGGTCAGGGCCCCTACGAGCAGTACTTC.

V gene TRBV6-1 combines with J gene TRBJ2-1; a weak D match, TRBD1 (8 bases). The CDR3 has 14 amino acids. Trimming left V 3 bases short and J 7 bases short, with 13 bases between. Germline loops: CDR1 MNHNS, CDR2 SASEGT. CDR3 residues: CASSENRGGNEQFF. In DNA, the CDR3 is TGTGCCAGCAGTGAGAACAGGGGGGGTAATGAGCAGTTCTTC.

The table lists this clonotype with a few counts. This rearrangement joins TRBV11-2 to TRBJ2-4; D is uncertain. Germline CDR1 is SGHAT and CDR2 is FQNNGV. The CDR3 is made up of 17 amino acids. The V and J ends lost 0 bases and 1 base respectively, with 13 bases between them. The CDR3 reads CASSLDSALGAKNIQYF. The DNA of the CDR3 is TGTGCCAGCAGCTTAGATTCGGCACTTGGGGCCAAAAACATTCAGTACTTC. Filled out from reference TRBV11-2 and TRBJ2-4, the complete variable domain reads EAGVAQSPRYKIIEKRQSVAFWCNPISGHATLYWYQQILGQGPKLLIQFQNNGVVDDSQLPKDRFSAERLKGVDSTLKIQPAKLEDSAVYLCASSLDSALGAKNIQYFGAGTRLSVL.

This clonotype was found once. The chain recombines TRBV10-1 with TRBJ2-1; the D is unclear. The CDR3 loop spans 13 amino acids. Trimming removed 4 bases from V and 10 bases from J, with 14 bases in between. From germline, CDR1 is WNHNN and CDR2 SYGVQD (reference sequence). CDR3 loop: CASSVDRYLEQFF. CDR3 DNA: TGCGCCAGCAGTGTGGACCGGTATTTGGAGCAGTTCTTC.

This clonotype was recorded a few times. The rearrangement uses TRBV19 and TRBJ2-2, with D possibly TRBD1 on 5 matching bases. The germline V gene has CDR1 LNHDA and CDR2 SQIVND (reference sequence). This CDR3 has 13 amino acids. V dropped 7 bases and J dropped 4 bases, with 10 bases sitting between them. The CDR3 spells CASNRQGTGELFF. DNA for the CDR3: TGTGCCAGTAACCGGCAGGGCACCGGGGAGCTGTTTTTT.

This clonotype was counted only a few times. CDR3 amino acids: CASSRQPWTGLGNEQFF. The CDR3 DNA reads as TGTGCCAGCTCACGCCAACCCTGGACAGGATTAGGGAATGAGCAGTTCTTC. This chain connects TRBV18 to TRBJ2-1, with 7 bases identical to TRBD1. The germline V gene encodes CDR1 KGHSH and CDR2 LQKENI. This CDR3 has 17 residues. V shed 4 bases and J 7 bases; nucleotides not matched to a gene: 16. The full variable domain, with the rest looked up from reference TRBV18 and TRBJ2-1, is NAGVMQNPRHLVRRRGQEARLRCSPMKGHSHVYWYRQLPEEGLKFMVYLQKENIIDESGMPKERFSAEFPKEGPSILRIQQVVRGDSAAYFCASSRQPWTGLGNEQFFGPGTRLTVL.

The chain combines TRBV20-1 with TRBJ1-6, with a weak D call TRBD1 (6 bases). This CDR3 is built from 12 residues. V gave up 3 bases and J gave up 8 bases, with 8 bases separating them. CDR1 DFQATT and CDR2 SNEGSKA come from the germline V gene (reference sequence). The DNA of the CDR3 is TGCAGTGCTAGCTCAGGGGATTCACCCCTCCACTTT. Translating gives CSASSGDSPLHF.

In this sample, this clonotype turned up many times. This rearrangement joins TRBV7-8 to TRBJ2-5; perhaps TRBD2 as D (7 bases). The CDR3 has 16 amino acids. Germline CDR1 and CDR2: SGHVS and FQNEAQ. Trimming pared 5 bases from V and 3 bases from J, leaving 19 bases between. CDR3 region: CASSPIGGGRKETQYF. The CDR3 nucleotides are TGTGCCAGCAGCCCAATAGGGGGGGGGCGGAAAGAGACCCAGTACTTC.

The table lists this clonotype with many counts. In DNA, the CDR3 is TGTGCCAGCAGTACTACATCCTCTGGGGCCAACGTCCTGACTTTC. It encodes CASSTTSSGANVLTF. V gene TRBV12-3 or TRBV12-4 combines with J gene TRBJ2-6, with unresolved D. The CDR3 contains 15 residues. The V and J ends lost 5 bases and 0 bases respectively, with 8 bases between them.

V gene TRBV3-1 combines with J gene TRBJ1-1; 9 bases are a match to TRBD1. V was pared by 4 bases and J by 6 bases, with 12 bases of the junction left unmatched. Germline V gene lookup returns CDR1 LGHDT and CDR2 YNNKEL (reference sequence). CDR3 size: 16 residues. The DNA for the CDR3 is TGTGCCAGCAGCCTCAGGCCCTCGGGACAGGGAGCTGAAGCTTTCTTT. Protein product: CASSLRPSGQGAEAFF.

The DNA for the CDR3 is TGCAGTGCTAGAGGATCGTTGGATACGCAGTATTTT. It translates to CSARGSLDTQYF. The chain joins TRBV20-1 to TRBJ2-3; no firm D call. V dropped 1 base and J dropped 6 bases, with 8 bases sitting between them. Germline CDR1 and CDR2: DFQATT and SNEGSKA (reference sequence). The CDR3 sequence is 12 residues long.

This clonotype has only a few counts. The chain is built from TRBV5-1 and TRBJ2-1, with TRBD2 as a possible D gene (6 bases). V lost 1 base and J 7 bases, leaving 12 bases between the germline ends. In germline, CDR1 is SGHRS, CDR2 YFSETQ. This CDR3 has 14 amino acids. This chain's CDR3 is CASSLTSLPNEQFF. In nucleotides, the CDR3 is TGCGCCAGCAGCTTGACTAGCCTACCAAATGAGCAGTTCTTC.

This clonotype occurred many times. The rearrangement joins TRBV25-1 to TRBJ1-2; TRBD1 is a possible D gene (5 bases). The germline V gene has CDR1 MGHDK and CDR2 SYGVNS. Trimming removed 3 bases from V and 2 bases from J, with 13 bases in between. This CDR3 spans 15 amino acids. CDR3 amino acids: CASSDPRTNNYGYTF. Written as DNA, the CDR3 is TGTGCCAGCAGTGACCCCCGGACAAACAACTATGGCTACACCTTC.

The rearrangement uses TRBV18 and TRBJ2-7; possible D gene TRBD2, 5 bases. Trimming shortened V by 4 bases and J by 7 bases, and 17 bases separated the two germline ends. The CDR3 covers 14 residues. Looked up from germline, CDR1 is KGHSH and CDR2 is LQKENI. CDR3 coding DNA: TGTGCCAGCTCACGACCCGGGGAAGTTAAAGAGCAGTACTTC. Translating it yields CASSRPGEVKEQYF.

This clonotype was counted at least ten times. The chain carries TRBV10-3 and TRBJ2-1, with a tentative D call TRBD2 (6 bases). This CDR3 comprises 13 residues. Germline V gene data show CDR1 as ENHRY and CDR2 as SYGVKD. V was trimmed by 5 bases and J by 3 bases, leaving 8 bases between them. The CDR3 loop reads CAISPGGYNEQFF. Written as DNA, the CDR3 is TGTGCCATCAGTCCCGGGGGCTACAATGAGCAGTTCTTC.

This clonotype was seen ten or more times. The rearrangement joins TRBV20-1 to TRBJ1-1; D gene uncertain. Germline lookup yields CDR1 DFQATT and CDR2 SNEGSKA (reference sequence). This CDR3 spans 10 amino acids. CDR3 protein: CSVGSTEAFF. Here the CDR3 DNA reads TGCAGCGTCGGTAGCACTGAAGCTTTCTTT.